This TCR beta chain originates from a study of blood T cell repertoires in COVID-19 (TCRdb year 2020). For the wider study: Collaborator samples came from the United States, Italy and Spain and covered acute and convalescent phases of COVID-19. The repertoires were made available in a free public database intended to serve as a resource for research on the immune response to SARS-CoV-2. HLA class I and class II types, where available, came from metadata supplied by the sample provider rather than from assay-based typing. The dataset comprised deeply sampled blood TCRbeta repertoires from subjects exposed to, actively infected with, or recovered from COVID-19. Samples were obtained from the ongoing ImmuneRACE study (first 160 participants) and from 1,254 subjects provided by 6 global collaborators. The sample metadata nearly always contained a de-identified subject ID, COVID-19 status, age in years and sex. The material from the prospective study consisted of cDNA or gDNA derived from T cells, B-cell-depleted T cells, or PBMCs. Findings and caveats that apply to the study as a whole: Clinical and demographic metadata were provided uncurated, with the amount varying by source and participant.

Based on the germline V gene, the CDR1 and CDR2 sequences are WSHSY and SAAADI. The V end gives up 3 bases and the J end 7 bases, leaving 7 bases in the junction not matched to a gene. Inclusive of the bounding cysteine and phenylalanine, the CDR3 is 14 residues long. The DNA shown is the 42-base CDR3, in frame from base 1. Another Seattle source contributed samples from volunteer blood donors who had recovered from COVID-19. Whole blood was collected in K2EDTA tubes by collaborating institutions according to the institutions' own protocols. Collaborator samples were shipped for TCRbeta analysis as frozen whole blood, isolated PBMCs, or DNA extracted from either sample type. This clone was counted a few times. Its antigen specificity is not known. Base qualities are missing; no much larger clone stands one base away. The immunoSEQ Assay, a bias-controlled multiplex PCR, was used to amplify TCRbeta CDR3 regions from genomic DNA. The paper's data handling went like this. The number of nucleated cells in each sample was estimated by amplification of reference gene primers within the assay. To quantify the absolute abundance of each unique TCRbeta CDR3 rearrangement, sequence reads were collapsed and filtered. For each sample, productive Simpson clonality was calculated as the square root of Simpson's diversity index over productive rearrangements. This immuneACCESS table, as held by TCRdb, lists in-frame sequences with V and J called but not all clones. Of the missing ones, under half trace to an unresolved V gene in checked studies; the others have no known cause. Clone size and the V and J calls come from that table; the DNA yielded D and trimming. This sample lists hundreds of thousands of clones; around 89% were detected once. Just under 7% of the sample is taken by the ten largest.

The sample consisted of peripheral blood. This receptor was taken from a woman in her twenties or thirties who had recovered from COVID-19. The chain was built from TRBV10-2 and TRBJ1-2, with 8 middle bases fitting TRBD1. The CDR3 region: CASSDWAGGSGYTF. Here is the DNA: TGCGCCAGCAGTGACTGGGCAGGGGGCAGTGGCTACACCTTC.